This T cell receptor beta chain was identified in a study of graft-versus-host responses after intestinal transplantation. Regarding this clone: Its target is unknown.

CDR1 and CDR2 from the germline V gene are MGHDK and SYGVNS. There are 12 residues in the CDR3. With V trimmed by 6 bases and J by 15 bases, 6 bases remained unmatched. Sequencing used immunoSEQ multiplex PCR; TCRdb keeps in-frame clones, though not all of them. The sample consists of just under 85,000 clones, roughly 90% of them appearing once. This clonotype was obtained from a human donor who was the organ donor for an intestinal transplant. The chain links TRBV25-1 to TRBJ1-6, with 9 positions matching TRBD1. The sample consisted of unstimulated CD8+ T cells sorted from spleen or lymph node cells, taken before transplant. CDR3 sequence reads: CASRGTGNGLHF. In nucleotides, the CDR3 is TGTGCCAGCAGGGGGACAGGGAATGGCCTCCACTTT. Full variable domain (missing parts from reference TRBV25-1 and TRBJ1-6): EADIYQTPRYLVIGTGKKITLECSQTMGHDKMYWYQQDPGMELHLIHYSYGVNSTEKGDLSSESTVSRIRTEHFPLTLESARPSHTSQYLCASRGTGNGLHFGNGTRLTVT.